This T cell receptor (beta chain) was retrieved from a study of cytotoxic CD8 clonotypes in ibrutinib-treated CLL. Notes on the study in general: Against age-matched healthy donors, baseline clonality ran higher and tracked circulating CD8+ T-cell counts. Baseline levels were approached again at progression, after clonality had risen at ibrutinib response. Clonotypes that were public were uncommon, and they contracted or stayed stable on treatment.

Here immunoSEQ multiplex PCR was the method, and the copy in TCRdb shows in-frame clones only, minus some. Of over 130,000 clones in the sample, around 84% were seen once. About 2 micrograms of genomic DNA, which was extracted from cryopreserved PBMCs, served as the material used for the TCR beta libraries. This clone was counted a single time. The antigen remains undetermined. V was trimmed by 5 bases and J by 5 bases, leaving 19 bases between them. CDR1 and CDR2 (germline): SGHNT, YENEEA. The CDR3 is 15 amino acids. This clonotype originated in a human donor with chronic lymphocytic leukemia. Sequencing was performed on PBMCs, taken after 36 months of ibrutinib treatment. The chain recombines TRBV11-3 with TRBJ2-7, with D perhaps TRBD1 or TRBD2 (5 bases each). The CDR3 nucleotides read TGTGCCAGCAGCCCGACGGGGACCCGTAGGAACGAGCAGTACTTC. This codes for CASSPTGTRRNEQYF.